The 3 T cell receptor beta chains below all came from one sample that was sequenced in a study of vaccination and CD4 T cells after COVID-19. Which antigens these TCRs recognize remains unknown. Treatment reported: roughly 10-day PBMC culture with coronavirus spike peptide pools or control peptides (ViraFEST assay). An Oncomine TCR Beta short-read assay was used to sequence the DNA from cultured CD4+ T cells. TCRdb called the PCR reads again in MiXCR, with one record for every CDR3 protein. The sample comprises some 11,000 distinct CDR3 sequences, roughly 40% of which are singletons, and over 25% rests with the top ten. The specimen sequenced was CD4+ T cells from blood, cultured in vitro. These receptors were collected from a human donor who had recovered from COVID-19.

The CDR3 nucleotides are TGTGCCATCAGTGAGTCGACTCGGCAGGGAAAGGGTCAGCCCCAGCATTTT. Amino acids: CAISESTRQGKGQPQHF. The chain joins TRBV10-3 to TRBJ1-5, with D possibly TRBD1 on 5 matching bases. The CDR3 consists of 17 residues. Germline V gene data show CDR1 as ENHRY and CDR2 as SYGVKD. Between the trimmed V and J ends, which lost 0 bases and 6 bases, there was a span of 18 bases.

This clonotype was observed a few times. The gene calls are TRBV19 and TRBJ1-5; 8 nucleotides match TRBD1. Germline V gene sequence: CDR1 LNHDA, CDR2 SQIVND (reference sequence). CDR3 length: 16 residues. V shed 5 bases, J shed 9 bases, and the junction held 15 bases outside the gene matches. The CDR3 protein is CASSAEGQGTVRPQHF. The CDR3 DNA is TGTGCCAGTAGTGCAGAAGGACAGGGCACGGTAAGGCCCCAGCATTTT.

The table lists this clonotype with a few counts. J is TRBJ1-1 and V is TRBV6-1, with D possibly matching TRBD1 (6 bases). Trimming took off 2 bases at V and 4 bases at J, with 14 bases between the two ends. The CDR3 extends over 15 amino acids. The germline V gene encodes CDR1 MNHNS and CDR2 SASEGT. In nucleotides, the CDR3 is TGTGCCAGCAGTGAATTACTAGGAGGGGGCACTGAAGCTTTCTTT. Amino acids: CASSELLGGGTEAFF.